Following are 12 T cell receptor beta chains from one sample sequenced in a study of shared clonotypes between healthy human individuals. Naivety among CD8 cells was defined by CD45RO negativity and positive CCR7 selection, thereby excluding terminally differentiated effector memory CD45RA+ cells. The protocol was immunoSEQ multiplex PCR, while the TCRdb copy is restricted to in-frame clones and leaves out a portion. The sample contains around 600,000 clones, 95% of which appear only once. Material: naive CD8+ T cells sorted from blood. Receptor source: a woman under 40 in good health.

The chain joins TRBV2 to TRBJ2-7; 11 nucleotides match TRBD2. CDR1 SNHLY and CDR2 FYNNEI come from the germline V gene. This CDR3 spans 14 amino acids. Losses at the gene ends were 8 bases for V and 6 bases for J; bases not matched to a gene: 9. The CDR3 sequence: CASQIAGGPGEQYF. In DNA, the CDR3 is TGTGCCAGCCAAATAGCGGGAGGGCCTGGCGAGCAGTACTTC.

V gene TRBV15 combines with J gene TRBJ2-7; D is possibly TRBD2 (5 bases). V lost 6 bases to trimming and J lost 1 base, with 16 bases between them. This CDR3 is 15 amino acids long. Per the germline V gene, CDR1 is LNHNV and CDR2 is YYDKDF (reference sequence). The CDR3 DNA is TGTGCCACCAGGGACGAGGGATTTGGGTCCTACGAGCAGTACTTC. As protein: CATRDEGFGSYEQYF. The full variable domain, in which reference TRBV15 and TRBJ2-7 provide the parts outside the CDR3, is DAMVIQNPRYQVTQFGKPVTLSCSQTLNHNVMYWYQQKSSQAPKLLFHYYDKDFNNEADTPDNFQSRRPNTSFCFLDIRSPGLGDTAMYLCATRDEGFGSYEQYFGPGTRLTVT.

The chain links TRBV11-3 to TRBJ2-3; possibly TRBD1 for D (6 bases). V was clipped by 5 bases and J by 2 bases, with 11 bases between them. Germline V gene data show CDR1 as SGHNT and CDR2 as YENEEA. The CDR3 length is 14 residues. This chain's CDR3 is CASSPQGPTDTQYF. Written as DNA, the CDR3 is TGTGCCAGCAGCCCCCAGGGGCCCACAGATACGCAGTATTTT.

J is TRBJ1-3 and V is TRBV6-5; D perhaps matches TRBD1 (5 bases). The length of the CDR3 is 15 residues. Between the trimmed V and J ends, which lost 2 bases and 0 bases, there was a span of 8 bases. Germline CDR1 reads MNHEY; CDR2 reads SVGAGI. CDR3 in DNA: TGTGCCAGCAGTTACCGGGGGGACTCTGGAAACACCATATATTTT. This encodes CASSYRGDSGNTIYF.

V and J are TRBV7-8 and TRBJ2-2, with 14 bases that match TRBD2. Looked up from germline, CDR1 is SGHVS and CDR2 is FQNEAQ. V shed 5 bases and J 7 bases; nucleotides not matched to a gene: 6. The CDR3 is 16 amino acids. The DNA for the CDR3 is TGTGCCAGCAGCCCGGGACTAGCGGGAGCGGTCGGGGAGCTGTTTTTT. Its translation: CASSPGLAGAVGELFF. Variable domain in full (rest from reference TRBV7-8 and TRBJ2-2): GAGVSQSPRYKVAKRGQDVALRCDPISGHVSLFWYQQALGQGPEFLTYFQNEAQLDKSGLPSDRFFAERPEGSVSTLKIQRTQQEDSAVYLCASSPGLAGAVGELFFGEGSRLTVL.

As regards this clone: Other nucleotide sequences from this sample produce the same CDR3. J is TRBJ2-7 and V is TRBV29-1; D possibly corresponds to TRBD2 (6 bases). Germline-derived CDR1 and CDR2 are SQVTM and ANQGSEA. The CDR3 runs 11 residues. V shed 3 bases and J shed 4 bases, with 7 bases lying between them. DNA for the CDR3: TGCAGCGTTGATGGGGGGTACGAGCAGTACTTC. Amino acids: CSVDGGYEQYF.

The genes are TRBV13 and TRBJ2-2; 8 bases align to TRBD2. This CDR3 spans 17 amino acids. Germline V lookup: CDR1 PRHDT, CDR2 FYEKMQ (reference sequence). V lost 2 bases and J lost 2; bases outside the gene matches: 7. The CDR3 sequence: CASSLIPSGLNTGELFF. CDR3 sequence (DNA): TGTGCCAGCAGCTTAATTCCTAGCGGGTTAAACACCGGGGAGCTGTTTTTT.

The V and J genes are TRBV5-4 and TRBJ2-5, with D possibly matching TRBD2 (5 bases). Germline CDR1 reads SGHNT; CDR2 reads YYREEE (reference sequence). V gave up 4 bases and J gave up 5 bases, with 18 bases separating them. The CDR3 consists of 15 residues. The CDR3 DNA reads TGTGCCAGCAGCCCTCGGCTAGCTGTGGCGGAGACCCAGTACTTC. Translating gives CASSPRLAVAETQYF.

The chain carries TRBV27 and TRBJ2-6; 8 bases match TRBD1. Germline V CDR1 and CDR2: MNHEY, SMNVEV (reference sequence). V shed 1 base and J 1 base; nucleotides not matched to a gene: 12. The CDR3 runs 20 residues. The CDR3 spells CASSLLPGQGGKSGANVLTF. The DNA of the CDR3 is TGTGCCAGCAGTTTATTGCCCGGACAGGGTGGTAAGTCTGGGGCCAACGTCCTGACTTTC.

V and J are TRBV27 and TRBJ2-1; the match to TRBD2 covers 9 bases. This CDR3 region has 16 residues. V shed 3 bases and J 4 bases; nucleotides not matched to a gene: 7. Germline V lookup: CDR1 MNHEY, CDR2 SMNVEV (reference sequence). The CDR3 reads CASSLGSGSGYNEQFF. DNA for the CDR3: TGTGCCAGCAGTTTGGGTAGCGGGAGCGGGTACAATGAGCAGTTCTTC.

The rearrangement links TRBV7-8 to TRBJ2-7; the D gene could be TRBD1 or TRBD2 (5 bases each). Trimming left V 1 base short and J 5 bases short, with 18 bases between. Germline V CDR1 and CDR2: SGHVS, FQNEAQ. The CDR3 runs to 16 residues. The CDR3 reads CASSLGGASILNEQYF. CDR3 nucleotides: TGTGCCAGCAGCTTAGGTGGGGCTAGCATTTTAAACGAGCAGTACTTC.

The chain is built from TRBV27 and TRBJ2-7, with TRBD2 matching 8 bases. CDR3 size: 13 residues. V lost 4 bases and J lost 6; bases outside the gene matches: 5. Germline V gene sequence: CDR1 MNHEY, CDR2 SMNVEV (reference sequence). The DNA of the CDR3 is TGTGCCAGCAGTTCGTCAAGCGGGGGCGAGCAGTACTTC. It codes for CASSSSSGGEQYF.